Given below is one TCR beta chain in context. In the original processing: From reference gene primer amplification, estimates of nucleated cell counts were derived. Method: immunoSEQ multiplex PCR; TCRdb's copy keeps in-frame clones and lacks some. The DNA was the basis for D and trimming; V, J and clone size are from that table. Here the sample spans 150,000 to 250,000 clones, more than 75% being singletons. The sample comes from a study of blood T cell repertoires in COVID-19. At the level of the study: Sources were T cells, B-cell-depleted T cells, or PBMCs; the material itself was cDNA or gDNA.

The sequenced sample was peripheral blood. This TCR derives from a woman aged 40-49 years with COVID-19, enrolled during active disease.

CDR3 region: CAISESGASSGNTIYF. In DNA form, the CDR3 reads TGTGCCATCAGTGAGTCGGGGGCCAGCTCTGGAAACACCATATATTTT. The J gene is TRBJ1-3, the V gene TRBV10-3; perhaps TRBD1 as D (6 bases). Trimming took off 0 bases at V and 0 bases at J, with 9 bases between the two ends. The CDR3 runs 16 residues. Germline CDR1 reads ENHRY; CDR2 reads SYGVKD.